The rows below give T cell receptor beta chains drawn from one sample of a study of cytomegalovirus exposure and HLA in healthy donors. The method was immunoSEQ multiplex PCR; TCRdb's version includes in-frame clones alone and lacks a portion of them. The table lists 95,000 to 150,000 clones, more than 60% of them singletons. Sequenced material: PBMCs. The origin of the receptors is a young man in good health and CMV-seronegative. The CDR3 runs from the conserved cysteine through the conserved F or W. The D gene is left open where the match is weak. Rows may omit the clone size; those that give it use once, few, many or a size class.

-	TRBV28	TRBJ2-1	TRBD1	CASSLAGQGAHEQFF	TGTGCCAGCAGTTTAGCCGGACAGGGAGCACATGAGCAGTTCTTC
few	TRBV4-2	TRBJ2-7	-	CASSQVSLSYEQYF	TGTGCCAGCAGCCAAGTGAGTCTCTCCTACGAGCAGTACTTC
-	TRBV5-4	TRBJ2-7	TRBD2	CASSSGLAATYEQYF	TGTGCCAGCAGCTCGGGACTAGCGGCAACCTACGAGCAGTACTTC
-	TRBV7-2	TRBJ2-1	-	CASSLDRLASYNEQFF	TGTGCCAGCAGCTTGGATCGGCTAGCCTCCTACAATGAGCAGTTCTTC
-	TRBV19	TRBJ2-7	-	CASSTSTQPYEQYF	TGTGCCAGTAGTACATCCACACAGCCCTACGAGCAGTACTTC
once	TRBV10-2	TRBJ2-2	TRBD1	CASRGAGQGNTGELFF	TGCGCCAGCAGAGGGGCGGGACAGGGGAACACCGGGGAGCTGTTTTTT
-	TRBV4-3	TRBJ2-5	TRBD2	CASSRTLAGGLETQYF	TGCGCCAGCAGCCGAACGCTAGCGGGAGGGCTAGAGACCCAGTACTTC
-	TRBV7-9	TRBJ2-5	-	CASSSLLRAQRETQYF	TGTGCCAGCAGCTCCCTCCTGCGGGCCCAGAGAGAGACCCAGTACTTC
once	TRBV6-6	TRBJ1-1	-	CASSYSNVGGTEAFF	TGTGCCAGCAGTTACTCGAATGTCGGGGGCACTGAAGCTTTCTTT
-	TRBV27	TRBJ2-5	-	CASSLGGSGTQATQYF	TGTGCCAGCAGTTTAGGGGGGAGTGGGACCCAAGCGACCCAGTACTTC
few	TRBV27	TRBJ2-1	TRBD1	CASSKGTGGPDEQFF	TGTGCCAGCAGCAAAGGGACAGGGGGACCGGATGAGCAGTTCTTC
-	TRBV5-1	TRBJ2-1	TRBD2	CASSFLAGGGEQFF	TGCGCCAGCAGCTTCCTAGCGGGAGGTGGTGAGCAGTTCTTC
few	TRBV15	TRBJ2-7	-	CATSQGKGSSYEQYF	TGTGCCACCAGCCAAGGAAAAGGGAGCTCCTACGAGCAGTACTTC
-	TRBV9	TRBJ2-2	TRBD1	CASSPRGRGNTGELFF	TGTGCCAGCAGCCCCAGGGGGCGGGGGAACACCGGGGAGCTGTTTTTT
-	TRBV7-9	TRBJ2-7	TRBD2	CASSLGDSGGTYEQYF	TGTGCCAGCAGCTTAGGGGATAGCGGGGGCACCTACGAGCAGTACTTC
-	TRBV5-1	TRBJ1-3	TRBD1	CASSRDRPTGNTIYF	TGCGCCAGCAGCCGGGACAGGCCGACTGGAAACACCATATATTTT
few	TRBV6-1	TRBJ2-1	-	CASSVFQGYEKFF	TGTGCCAGCAGCGTCTTCCAGGGATACGAGAAGTTCTTC
-	TRBV30	TRBJ2-1	-	CAGGMGQPYNEQFF	TGTGCCGGGGGGATGGGGCAGCCCTACAATGAGCAGTTCTTC
few	TRBV6-1	TRBJ1-4	TRBD1	CASSEVTGGVREKLFF	TGTGCCAGCAGTGAAGTTACAGGGGGCGTTAGAGAAAAACTGTTTTTT
-	TRBV5-6	TRBJ2-7	TRBD1	CASNPSGTVAYEQYF	TGTGCCAGCAATCCCTCGGGGACAGTCGCCTACGAGCAGTACTTC
-	TRBV28	TRBJ2-5	TRBD1	CASSLWDRDQETQYF	TGTGCCAGCAGTTTGTGGGACAGGGACCAAGAGACCCAGTACTTC
-	TRBV7-6	TRBJ2-5	TRBD2	CASSLAGAGLVETQYF	TGTGCCAGCAGCCTAGCGGGGGCCGGGTTGGTAGAGACCCAGTACTTC
-	TRBV7-8	TRBJ2-3	-	CASSSADGVGADTQYF	TGTGCCAGCAGCTCAGCCGATGGGGTAGGGGCAGATACGCAGTATTTT
-	TRBV6-6	TRBJ2-7	TRBD2	CASSGTSYEQYF	TGTGCCAGCAGCGGGACTAGCTACGAGCAGTACTTC
few	TRBV6-6	TRBJ1-5	-	CASSPGAYSNQPQHF	TGTGCCAGCAGCCCCGGAGCTTATAGCAATCAGCCCCAGCATTTT
few	TRBV30	TRBJ2-5	-	CAWSRQGLETQYF	TGTGCCTGGAGTCGTCAGGGACTGGAGACCCAGTACTTC
-	TRBV9	TRBJ2-3	-	CASSVVGEVGTDTQYF	TGTGCCAGCAGCGTAGTGGGGGAGGTCGGCACAGATACGCAGTATTTT
once	TRBV19	TRBJ2-5	TRBD1	CASSIVGTEQETQYF	TGTGCCAGTAGTATAGTGGGGACAGAACAAGAGACCCAGTACTTC
-	TRBV5-4	TRBJ2-1	TRBD1	CASSSDRAGQFF	TGTGCCAGCAGCTCAGACAGGGCAGGACAGTTCTTC
-	TRBV9	TRBJ2-5	TRBD2	CASSARAGGGETQYF	TGTGCCAGCAGCGCCAGAGCGGGAGGGGGGGAGACCCAGTACTTC
once	TRBV10-3	TRBJ1-2	TRBD1	CAIGTDRGIGYTF	TGTGCCATCGGAACGGACAGGGGGATTGGCTACACCTTC
few	TRBV6-1	TRBJ1-4	-	CASSDPTGRRATNEKLFF	TGTGCCAGCAGTGACCCCACAGGGCGACGCGCAACTAATGAAAAACTGTTTTTT
-	TRBV5-1	TRBJ1-5	TRBD1	CASREGAGQPQHF	TGCGCCAGCCGGGAGGGGGCCGGTCAGCCCCAGCATTTT
-	TRBV4-1	TRBJ2-1	TRBD2	CASSLTSGRANEQFF	TGCGCCAGCAGCCTGACTAGCGGGAGGGCCAATGAGCAGTTCTTC
-	TRBV28	TRBJ2-3	-	CASSYYGGRGGTDTQYF	TGTGCCAGCAGCTATTACGGGGGGAGGGGGGGCACAGATACGCAGTATTTT
-	TRBV5-1	TRBJ2-5	TRBD1	CASSLGTGVETQYF	TGCGCCAGCAGCTTGGGGACAGGGGTAGAGACCCAGTACTTC
few	TRBV11-2	TRBJ1-1	-	CASSFYTEAFF	TGTGCCAGCAGCTTCTACACTGAAGCTTTCTTT
-	TRBV7-2	TRBJ2-1	TRBD2	CASSPNSGSRNEQFF	TGTGCCAGCAGCCCTAATAGCGGGAGTCGTAATGAGCAGTTCTTC
-	TRBV29-1	TRBJ2-3	TRBD2	CSVGGQRTDTQYF	TGCAGCGTGGGAGGGCAGCGCACAGATACGCAGTATTTT
-	TRBV7-9	TRBJ1-1	-	CASSLEPRRAFF	TGTGCCAGCAGCTTAGAGCCCCGGAGGGCTTTCTTT
-	TRBV27	TRBJ1-2	TRBD1	CASSSSTGGIYGYTF	TGTGCCAGCAGTTCATCCACAGGGGGGATCTATGGCTACACCTTC
-	TRBV2	TRBJ1-1	-	CASSIRVYTEAFF	TGTGCCAGCAGTATCAGGGTATACACTGAAGCTTTCTTT
-	TRBV7-9	TRBJ2-7	TRBD1	CSSSYPGQGSHEQYF	TGTTCCAGCAGTTACCCGGGACAGGGGTCCCACGAGCAGTACTTC
-	TRBV28	TRBJ2-7	-	CASSRWAYEQYF	TGTGCCAGCTCCCGGTGGGCTTACGAGCAGTACTTC
medium-sized	TRBV5-1	TRBJ2-1	TRBD2	CASSFSGAYNEQFF	TGCGCCAGCAGCTTTAGCGGGGCCTACAATGAGCAGTTCTTC